These 21 T cell receptor beta chains originate from one sample sequenced in a study of shared clonotypes between healthy human individuals. Clones were read by immunoSEQ multiplex PCR, and TCRdb kept only the in-frame ones, dropping some. In the table there are roughly 2 million clones, 90% to 95% of which are singletons. The sample comprised naive CD4+ T cells sorted from blood. The subset: CD45RA+ positively selected. Receptors originate from a man aged 18 to 35 in good health.

The V call is TRBV9, the J call TRBJ2-6, with D uncertain. V lost 2 bases and J 2 bases, leaving 8 bases between the germline ends. Germline V gene lookup returns CDR1 SGDLS and CDR2 YYNGEE. The CDR3 runs to 15 residues. CDR3 DNA: TGTGCCAGCAGCGTCCTCCAAACTGGGGCCAACGTCCTGACTTTC. It is translated as CASSVLQTGANVLTF.

V and J are TRBV2 and TRBJ2-5, with D possibly matching TRBD1 (6 bases). The CDR3 loop spans 13 amino acids. CDR1 and CDR2 (germline): SNHLY, FYNNEI. Trimming left V 6 bases short and J 4 bases short, with 12 bases between. CDR3 in amino acids: CASSATGLETQYF. DNA for the CDR3: TGTGCCAGCAGCGCAACAGGGTTAGAGACCCAGTACTTC.

Remarks on this clone: This CDR3 is missing its conserved last phenylalanine or tryptophan, likely due to a read error. The gene calls are TRBV27 and TRBJ2-7; 14 nucleotides align to TRBD2. There are 14 residues in the CDR3. Germline V gene data show CDR1 as MNHEY and CDR2 as SMNVEV (reference sequence). Germline trimming cut 7 bases from V and 4 bases from J; bases unmatched to any gene: 3. This chain's CDR3 is CASTGTSGSYEQYS. DNA for the CDR3: TGTGCCAGCACTGGGACTAGCGGGAGTTACGAGCAGTACTCC.

This clone was counted once. V gene TRBV29-1 combines with J gene TRBJ1-2; perhaps TRBD1 as D (6 bases). This CDR3 spans 12 amino acids. The V gene's germline CDR1 is SQVTM and CDR2 ANQGSEA. Trimming took off 6 bases at V and 2 bases at J, with 10 bases between the two ends. CDR3 amino acids: CSVVDSNYGYTF. The CDR3 DNA follows: TGCAGCGTCGTGGACAGCAACTATGGCTACACCTTC.

This chain links TRBV2 with TRBJ1-5, with 10 bases identical to TRBD1. This CDR3 contains 15 residues. The V gene end was trimmed by 5 bases and the J gene end by 6 bases; junction bases not matched to a gene: 7. Per the germline V gene, CDR1 is SNHLY and CDR2 is FYNNEI. The CDR3, as DNA: TGTGCCAGCAGTCAGGACAGGGGGTTAAGTCAGCCCCAGCATTTT. It translates to CASSQDRGLSQPQHF.

This clone appeared once. V is TRBV20-1 and J is TRBJ1-2; D gene uncertain. The CDR3 extends over 11 amino acids. Germline loops: CDR1 DFQATT, CDR2 SNEGSKA (reference sequence). The germline V and J ends were trimmed by 7 bases and 4 bases, with 10 bases remaining between them. CDR3 amino acids: CSEIQLYGYTF. The CDR3 nucleotides are TGCAGTGAAATACAGCTCTATGGCTACACCTTC.

This clone has a single count. The J gene is TRBJ2-5, the V gene TRBV10-1; 7 nucleotides agree with TRBD2. Germline V CDR1 and CDR2: WNHNN, SYGVQD (reference sequence). With V trimmed by 4 bases and J by 1 base, 3 bases remained unmatched. The length of the CDR3 is 14 residues. As DNA, the CDR3 is TGCGCCAGCAGTGTTGAGCGGGGCCAAGAGACCCAGTACTTC. The encoded protein is CASSVERGQETQYF.

The chain combines TRBV25-1 with TRBJ1-2; D is unresolved. Germline V gene lookup returns CDR1 MGHDK and CDR2 SYGVNS. V shed 1 base and J shed 8 bases, with 14 bases lying between them. This CDR3 is 14 amino acids long. CDR3 sequence (DNA): TGTGCCAGCAGTGAATCTACGCAGGTTCGGGGCTACACCTTC. Encoded protein: CASSESTQVRGYTF.

To note about this clone: Other DNA sequences in this specimen translate into the identical CDR3. The V call is TRBV5-1, the J call TRBJ2-7; 11 bases agree with TRBD1. This CDR3 region has 15 residues. V dropped 4 bases and J dropped 6; count of bases not matched to a gene: 9. CDR1 and CDR2 from the germline V gene are SGHRS and YFSETQ. In nucleotides, the CDR3 is TGCGCCAGCAGCCTTACAGGACAGGGGGCTGGCGAGCAGTACTTC. This gives the protein CASSLTGQGAGEQYF.

The J gene is TRBJ2-7, the V gene TRBV2; 8 bases map to TRBD2. Trimming took 5 bases from V and 0 from J; bases not matched to a gene: 9. This CDR3 contains 16 residues. Per the germline V gene, CDR1 is SNHLY and CDR2 is FYNNEI. The CDR3, as DNA: TGTGCCAGCAGTAAGGAAGCGGGGGTCCTCTCCTACGAGCAGTACTTC. As protein: CASSKEAGVLSYEQYF.

With respect to this clone: A much more abundant neighbour one base away suggests this may be a read error. This chain links TRBV30 with TRBJ1-1; D gene uncertain. V lost 4 bases, J lost 3 bases, and 9 bases lay in between. Germline values: CDR1 GTSNPN, CDR2 SVGIG (reference sequence). The CDR3 covers 12 residues. The CDR3: CAWTERDTEAFF. The CDR3 coding sequence is TGTGCCTGGACAGAACGGGACACTGAAGCTTTCTTT.

The rearrangement links TRBV4-1 to TRBJ1-5; D gene uncertain. The CDR3 length is 15 residues. The germline CDR1 and CDR2 sequences are MGHRA and YSYEKL. V shed 0 bases and J shed 0 bases, with 6 bases lying between them. CDR3 region: CASSQDLDSNQPQHF. CDR3 DNA: TGCGCCAGCAGCCAAGATCTTGATAGCAATCAGCCCCAGCATTTT.

This sequence joins TRBV10-3 and TRBJ2-7; weak D call: TRBD1 (6 bases). Germline CDR1 and CDR2: ENHRY and SYGVKD. The CDR3 sequence is 13 residues long. Trimming left V 5 bases short and J 3 bases short, with 11 bases between. CDR3 residues: CAISTGSFYEQYF. In nucleotides, the CDR3 is TGTGCCATCAGTACAGGGTCTTTCTACGAGCAGTACTTC.

Of note for this clone: Other DNA sequences within the sample encode an identical CDR3. CDR3 sequence reads: CASSYSTGSGNTIYF. In DNA form, the CDR3 reads TGTGCCAGCAGTTACTCTACAGGGTCTGGAAACACCATATATTTT. The chain combines TRBV6-6 with TRBJ1-3; D might be TRBD1 (6 bases). Trimming shortened V by 0 bases and J by 1 base, and 7 bases separated the two germline ends. The germline CDR1 and CDR2 sequences are MNHNY and SVGAGI (reference sequence). This CDR3 contains 15 residues.

Only one count was recorded for this clone. The CDR3 region is CASSTGTSGAQETQYF. The CDR3 nucleotides are TGTGCCAGCAGCACCGGGACTAGCGGGGCACAAGAGACCCAGTACTTC. The chain joins TRBV7-3 to TRBJ2-5; 13 positions agree with TRBD2. V lost 5 bases and J lost 2; bases outside the gene matches: 5. The CDR3 is 16 amino acids. Germline V gene data show CDR1 as SGHTA and CDR2 as FQGTGA. Based on the CDR3 plus reference TRBV7-3 and TRBJ2-5, the full variable domain is GAGVSQTPSNKVTEKGKYVELRCDPISGHTALYWYRQSLGQGPEFLIYFQGTGAADDSGLPNDRFFAVRPEGSVSTLKIQRTERGDSAVYLCASSTGTSGAQETQYFGPGTRLLVL.

This sequence joins TRBV15 and TRBJ2-4; possibly TRBD1 or TRBD2 for D (5 bases each). This CDR3 is 16 amino acids long. Looked up from germline, CDR1 is LNHNV and CDR2 is YYDKDF (reference sequence). Trimming pared 5 bases from V and 1 base from J, leaving 15 bases between. CDR3 amino acids: CATSDVVEGAKNIQYF. CDR3 nucleotide sequence: TGTGCCACCAGCGATGTGGTTGAGGGGGCCAAAAACATTCAGTACTTC.

V and J are TRBV11-2 and TRBJ1-1; 7 positions match TRBD1. The CDR3 runs to 16 residues. From germline, CDR1 is SGHAT and CDR2 FQNNGV. V was pared by 1 base and J by 5 bases, with 10 bases of the junction left unmatched. CDR3 protein: CASSLADYRGLTEAFF. The CDR3 DNA is TGTGCCAGCAGCTTAGCAGATTACAGGGGTTTGACTGAAGCTTTCTTT. Full variable domain (rest looked up from reference TRBV11-2 and TRBJ1-1): EAGVAQSPRYKIIEKRQSVAFWCNPISGHATLYWYQQILGQGPKLLIQFQNNGVVDDSQLPKDRFSAERLKGVDSTLKIQPAKLEDSAVYLCASSLADYRGLTEAFFGQGTRLTVV.

Remarks on this clone: The same CDR3 can be traced to other DNA sequences in this sample. This chain connects TRBV5-1 to TRBJ2-2; 9 bases agree with TRBD1. Germline CDR1 SGHRS, CDR2 YFSETQ. The CDR3 totals 16 residues. After removal of 0 bases from V and 1 base from J, the junction contained 1 base not matched to a gene. The CDR3 nucleotides are TGCGCCAGCAGCTTGGACAGGGGGCTGAACACCGGGGAGCTGTTTTTT. It specifies CASSLDRGLNTGELFF.

The gene calls are TRBV7-2 and TRBJ2-7; 9 bases fit TRBD1. This CDR3 region has 16 residues. From germline, CDR1 is SGHTA and CDR2 FQGNSA. Trimming took 3 bases from V and 3 from J; bases not matched to a gene: 9. Here the CDR3 reads CASSFNRDRANYEQYF. DNA of the CDR3: TGTGCCAGCAGCTTTAACAGGGACAGGGCGAACTACGAGCAGTACTTC. The variable domain in full, with the rest retrieved from reference TRBV7-2 and TRBJ2-7, is GAGVSQSPSNKVTEKGKDVELRCDPISGHTALYWYRQSLGQGLEFLIYFQGNSAPDKSGLPSDRFSAERTGGSVSTLTIQRTQQEDSAVYLCASSFNRDRANYEQYFGPGTRLTVT.

The chain employs TRBV18 and TRBJ1-4; D is unresolved. Germline V gene sequence: CDR1 KGHSH, CDR2 LQKENI. The CDR3 is 14 amino acids. The V end lost 2 bases, the J end lost 6 bases, and 10 bases lay between the germline ends. Here the CDR3 DNA reads TGTGCCAGCTCACCAGGGGTTGGTTATGAAAAACTGTTTTTT. It translates to CASSPGVGYEKLFF.

The J gene is TRBJ2-2, the V gene TRBV4-1, with D perhaps TRBD2 (5 bases). From germline, CDR1 is MGHRA and CDR2 YSYEKL. The CDR3 spans 15 residues. With 7 bases removed from V and 1 base from J, the gap between germline ends came to 13 bases. The CDR3 bases are TGCGCCAGCACCGTGACGAGCGGGAACACCGGGGAGCTGTTTTTT. It codes for CASTVTSGNTGELFF.